A selection of T cell receptor beta chains follows, all from one sample in a study of T-cell memory formation after mild COVID-19. One entry per CDR3 protein, called by TCRdb with MiXCR from the 5' RACE reads. Counted here are under 700,000 distinct CDR3 sequences, over 20% occurring once; the ten biggest clones make up roughly an eighth. The sample was PBMCs or a T cell subset sorted from them (not recorded which). The receptors shown here come from an adult woman who had mild COVID-19 (a few samples of this study predate the infection). Cell type and time point are not known. Each CDR3 is given with its conserved first and last residue. Each record gives: J gene, V gene, clone size, D gene, CDR3 protein, CDR3 DNA. D genes are given only for firm matches. Expanded clones are given a class, and other clones once, few, many or no size at all.

>TRBJ2-1|TRBV6-5|NA|NA
CASRGGIGTPLGEFF
TGTGCCAGCAGGGGTGGGATCGGGACTCCCCTAGGGGAGTTCTTC
>TRBJ2-3|TRBV6-5|NA|NA
CATQDRAFDTQYF
TGTGCCACCCAGGACCGTGCGTTCGATACGCAGTATTTT
>TRBJ2-6|TRBV30|NA|NA
CAWSIRRDSGANVLTF
TGTGCCTGGAGTATACGCCGGGACTCTGGGGCCAACGTCCTGACTTTC
>TRBJ1-5|TRBV19|few|NA
CASSTREDQPQHF
TGTGCCAGTAGTACCAGGGAGGATCAGCCCCAGCATTTT
>TRBJ1-2|TRBV10-3|few|TRBD1
CAISEWGQGIQGYTF
TGTGCCATCAGTGAGTGGGGACAGGGAATTCAAGGCTACACCTTC
>TRBJ2-5|TRBV24-1|NA|NA
CATSDSNRYQETQYF
TGTGCCACCAGTGATTCCAACAGGTACCAAGAGACCCAGTACTTC
>TRBJ1-5|TRBV12-3/TRBV12-4|NA|NA
CASSSRVGGNQPQHF
TGTGCCAGCAGTTCAAGAGTTGGGGGCAATCAGCCCCAGCATTTT
>TRBJ2-7|TRBV12-3/TRBV12-4|NA|NA
CASSRTGTPYEQYF
TGTGCCAGCAGTCGGACCGGGACACCCTACGAGCAGTACTTC
>TRBJ1-2|TRBV6-1|NA|NA
CASRSTLYYGYTF
TGTGCCAGCAGATCTACCCTATACTATGGCTACACCTTC
>TRBJ1-6|TRBV12-3/TRBV12-4|few|NA
CASRGRFASPLHF
TGTGCCAGCAGGGGACGGTTCGCTTCACCCCTCCACTTT
>TRBJ2-7|TRBV7-7|few|NA
CASSLQGSTEQYF
TGTGCTAGCAGCTTACAGGGATCCACCGAGCAGTACTTC
>TRBJ1-6|TRBV28|NA|NA
CASGVTLHF
TGTGCCAGCGGGGTTACCCTCCACTTT
>TRBJ2-7|TRBV21-1|few|NA
CASSKRPGQAYEQYF
TGTGCCAGCAGCAAAAGGCCGGGACAGGCCTACGAGCAGTACTTC
>TRBJ2-3|TRBV12-3/TRBV12-4|NA|NA
CASTQDNTDTQYF
TGTGCCAGCACCCAAGACAACACAGATACGCAGTATTTT
>TRBJ2-1|TRBV10-3|NA|NA
CAISETIPGSSYNERFF
TGTGCCATCAGTGAGACTATTCCTGGAAGCTCCTACAATGAGCGGTTCTTC
>TRBJ2-3|TRBV7-6|NA|TRBD2
CASSPLTSGVEDTQYF
TGTGCCAGCAGCCCCTTGACTAGCGGGGTGGAGGATACGCAGTATTTT
>TRBJ2-1|TRBV20-1|few|NA
CSATDYRARDEQFF
TGCAGTGCTACAGACTACAGGGCCCGGGATGAGCAGTTCTTC
>TRBJ2-7|TRBV7-2|few|NA
CASSLNYLETYEQYF
TGTGCCAGCAGCTTAAATTACCTGGAGACCTACGAGCAGTACTTC
>TRBJ2-1|TRBV7-9|few|TRBD1
CASSPNRGGSYNEQFF
TGTGCCAGCAGCCCCAACAGGGGTGGTTCCTACAATGAGCAGTTCTTC
>TRBJ2-3|TRBV5-6|NA|TRBD2
CASSLLVGGGAVDTQYF
TGTGCCAGCAGCTTGTTGGTCGGCGGGGGGGCGGTAGATACGCAGTATTTT
>TRBJ2-4|TRBV6-5|NA|TRBD2
CASSYSGLAGAAKNIQYF
TGTGCCAGCAGTTACTCGGGGCTAGCGGGGGCAGCCAAAAACATTCAGTACTTC
>TRBJ1-1|TRBV5-1|many|NA
CASSLAGLGTEAFF
TGCGCCAGCAGCTTAGCGGGGTTGGGCACTGAAGCTTTCTTT
>TRBJ2-4|TRBV5-5|NA|NA
CASSLAPNKNIQYF
TGTGCCAGCAGCTTGGCTCCGAATAAAAACATTCAGTACTTC